The 23 T cell receptor beta chains in this list originate from one sample, sequenced in a study of blood T cell repertoires in COVID-19. The table came from immunoSEQ multiplex PCR; TCRdb's copy has only in-frame clones and leaves some out. This sample has about 310,000 clones, with around 90% found just once. Sample: peripheral blood. These receptors were taken from a woman aged 25 to 39 with COVID-19, enrolled during active disease.

This sequence joins TRBV12-3 or TRBV12-4 and TRBJ2-1; the D is unclear. Trimming pared 5 bases from V and 8 bases from J, leaving 7 bases between. The CDR3 covers 11 residues. The CDR3 DNA sequence: TGTGCCAGCAGTCGTTCCCATGAGCAGTTCTTC. Its protein product is CASSRSHEQFF.

This clone was seen a handful of times. This chain links TRBV19 with TRBJ1-3; no firm D call. The CDR3 is 14 residues long. The V and J ends lost 9 bases and 4 bases respectively, with 16 bases between them. The germline V gene has CDR1 LNHDA and CDR2 SQIVND (reference sequence). The CDR3 nucleotides read TGTGCCAGCGACACAGCCTTCTCAGGAAACACCATATATTTT. Translated, it gives CASDTAFSGNTIYF.

This rearrangement joins TRBV11-1 to TRBJ2-1; TRBD1 matches 9 bases. This CDR3 comprises 15 residues. After removal of 2 bases from V and 3 bases from J, the junction contained 2 bases not matched to a gene. CDR1 and CDR2 from the germline V gene are SGHAT and FQDESV (reference sequence). CDR3 residues: CASSLTGQGYNEQFF. The CDR3 bases are TGTGCCAGCAGCTTAACGGGACAGGGCTACAATGAGCAGTTCTTC.

V and J are TRBV4-2 and TRBJ2-3; perhaps TRBD2 as D (5 bases). Germline V lookup: CDR1 LGHNA, CDR2 YNFKEQ. The CDR3 is 17 residues long. Trimming shortened V by 0 bases and J by 3 bases, and 16 bases separated the two germline ends. This chain's CDR3 is CASSQDAASSLTDTQYF. DNA of the CDR3: TGTGCCAGCAGCCAAGATGCGGCTAGCAGTCTTACAGATACGCAGTATTTT.

The V gene is TRBV5-1, the J gene TRBJ2-1; D is undetermined. CDR3 length: 13 amino acids. Germline V gene sequence: CDR1 SGHRS, CDR2 YFSETQ. The ends were cut back, 1 base at V and 5 bases at J, with 7 bases in the middle. The CDR3 bases are TGCGCCAGCAGCTTGCAACAGAACAATGAGCAGTTCTTC. As protein: CASSLQQNNEQFF.

The chain combines TRBV27 with TRBJ2-5; TRBD2 matches 11 bases. The germline V gene has CDR1 MNHEY and CDR2 SMNVEV (reference sequence). The CDR3 runs to 20 residues. V was clipped by 3 bases and J by 2 bases; unmatched bases: 17. The CDR3 is CASSLSPSGRSLGGQETQYF. DNA for the CDR3: TGTGCCAGCAGTTTGTCCCCTAGCGGGAGGAGTTTAGGCGGGCAAGAGACCCAGTACTTC.

This chain connects TRBV7-8 to TRBJ2-7; 8 nucleotides match TRBD2. The CDR3 has 14 amino acids. J lost 4 bases, V lost 2 bases, and 4 bases had no gene match. Per the germline V gene, CDR1 is SGHVS and CDR2 is FQNEAQ. As DNA, the CDR3 is TGTGCCAGCAGCTTACGGGAGGGCGCGTACGAGCAGTACTTC. Protein product: CASSLREGAYEQYF.

Comment on this clone: At the DNA level, this CDR3 is encoded by other sequences in the same sample as well. CDR3: CASRGQGLNTEAFF. In nucleotides, the CDR3 is TGTGCCAGTAGGGGACAGGGGTTGAACACTGAAGCTTTCTTT. This chain connects TRBV19 to TRBJ1-1, with TRBD1 identical over 10 bases. V was pared by 6 bases and J by 0 bases, with 1 base of the junction left unmatched. The CDR3 has 14 residues. Germline values: CDR1 LNHDA, CDR2 SQIVND (reference sequence). Filled out from reference TRBV19 and TRBJ1-1, the complete variable domain reads DGGITQSPKYLFRKEGQNVTLSCEQNLNHDAMYWYRQDPGQGLRLIYYSQIVNDFQKGDIAEGYSVSREKKESFPLTVTSAQKNPTAFYLCASRGQGLNTEAFFGQGTRLTVV.

The V gene is TRBV7-2, the J gene TRBJ1-2; a weak D match, TRBD1 (6 bases). Germline lookup yields CDR1 SGHTA and CDR2 FQGNSA. The CDR3 consists of 15 residues. Trimming cost V 4 bases and J 0 bases, with 12 bases left between them. Written as DNA, the CDR3 is TGTGCCAGCAGCTCACAGGGTCCCGCTAACTATGGCTACACCTTC. This encodes CASSSQGPANYGYTF. Full variable domain (remainder filled in from reference TRBV7-2 and TRBJ1-2): GAGVSQSPSNKVTEKGKDVELRCDPISGHTALYWYRQSLGQGLEFLIYFQGNSAPDKSGLPSDRFSAERTGGSVSTLTIQRTQQEDSAVYLCASSSQGPANYGYTFGSGTRLTVV.

V and J are TRBV18 and TRBJ1-5; TRBD1 aligns across 7 bases. CDR3 length equals 15 residues. CDR1 is KGHSH and CDR2 is LQKENI in the germline V gene. Germline trimming cut 6 bases from V and 6 bases from J; bases unmatched to any gene: 11. For the CDR3, the DNA is TGTGCCAGCTCGCAAAATAACAGGGGCGGTCAGCCCCAGCATTTT. It translates to CASSQNNRGGQPQHF.

The table lists this clone with a count of one. This chain uses TRBV7-9 with TRBJ2-7, with a tentative D call TRBD1 (5 bases). The CDR3 totals 13 residues. Germline-derived CDR1 and CDR2 are SEHNR and FQNEAQ (reference sequence). V was shortened by 3 bases and J by 2 bases, with 8 bases between the two germline ends. The CDR3 DNA sequence: TGTGCCAGCAGCTTCCAGGGCCCCTACGAGCAGTACTTC. Protein: CASSFQGPYEQYF.

V and J are TRBV5-1 and TRBJ2-1, with 7 positions matching TRBD2. Germline V gene lookup returns CDR1 SGHRS and CDR2 YFSETQ. Trimming cost V 3 bases and J 3 bases; bases outside gene matches: 6. The CDR3 has 15 residues. The CDR3 DNA reads as TGCGCCAGCAGCTCCTCTAGCGGCCTCTACAATGAGCAGTTCTTC. Its protein is CASSSSSGLYNEQFF.

The chain has TRBV19 and TRBJ2-7; TRBD2 matches at 7 bases. CDR1 LNHDA and CDR2 SQIVND come from the germline V gene (reference sequence). The CDR3 extends over 14 amino acids. V lost 4 bases, J lost 2 bases, and 5 bases stayed unmatched. This chain's CDR3 is CASSNRDYPYEQYF. CDR3 nucleotides: TGTGCCAGTAGTAACCGGGACTACCCCTACGAGCAGTACTTC.

Written as DNA, the CDR3 is TGTGCCAGCACCAACCCCGGGGTGACTGAAGCTTTCTTT. It specifies CASTNPGVTEAFF. V usage is TRBV6-6 and J usage is TRBJ1-1; D is ambiguous. The CDR3 consists of 13 residues. V was trimmed by 7 bases and J by 5 bases, leaving 14 bases between them. Per the germline V gene, CDR1 is MNHNY and CDR2 is SVGAGI (reference sequence).

The chain joins TRBV27 to TRBJ2-1, with D possibly matching TRBD2 (6 bases). Germline loops: CDR1 MNHEY, CDR2 SMNVEV (reference sequence). The CDR3 runs 13 residues. Trimming took off 3 bases at V and 3 bases at J, with 6 bases between the two ends. The CDR3 region is CASSLEGYNEQFF. For the CDR3, the DNA is TGTGCCAGCAGTTTGGAGGGCTACAATGAGCAGTTCTTC.

This chain joins TRBV10-1 and TRBJ2-4; TRBD2 is a possible D gene (5 bases). CDR3 length: 14 amino acids. From germline, CDR1 is WNHNN and CDR2 SYGVQD (reference sequence). The V and J ends lost 8 bases and 0 bases respectively, with 11 bases between them. The CDR3 is CASQEDLAKNIQYF. CDR3 coding DNA: TGCGCCAGCCAGGAGGATCTAGCCAAAAACATTCAGTACTTC.

The rearrangement uses TRBV5-1 and TRBJ2-5, with 12 bases matching TRBD2. Germline lookup yields CDR1 SGHRS and CDR2 YFSETQ. After removal of 4 bases from V and 5 bases from J, the junction contained 9 bases not matched to a gene. The CDR3 has 16 residues. The CDR3 region is CASSRRLAGEGETQYF. The CDR3 DNA is TGCGCCAGCAGCCGACGACTAGCGGGAGAGGGGGAGACCCAGTACTTC.

This sequence joins TRBV7-9 and TRBJ2-1, with no clear D. This CDR3 region has 10 residues. Trimming removed 3 bases from V and 10 bases from J, with 4 bases in between. Per germline, CDR1 SEHNR and CDR2 FQNEAQ (reference sequence). The DNA for the CDR3 is TGTGCCAGCAGCTTTCAAGAGCAGTTCTTC. Its translation: CASSFQEQFF.

J is TRBJ1-1 and V is TRBV11-3; D is perhaps TRBD1 (6 bases). Trimming removed 2 bases at V and 4 bases at J, with 11 bases between. This CDR3 comprises 14 residues. Per germline, CDR1 SGHNT and CDR2 YENEEA. DNA for the CDR3: TGTGCCAGCAGCTTACAGGGGATGGGCACTGAAGCTTTCTTT. Translated: CASSLQGMGTEAFF. The full variable domain, with the rest looked up from reference TRBV11-3 and TRBJ1-1, is EAGVVQSPRYKIIEKKQPVAFWCNPISGHNTLYWYLQNLGQGPELLIRYENEEAVDDSQLPKDRFSAERLKGVDSTLKIQPAELGDSAVYLCASSLQGMGTEAFFGQGTRLTVV.

This clone appeared once. The chain links TRBV5-6 to TRBJ1-2; perhaps TRBD1 as D (5 bases). Germline assignment: CDR1 SGHDT and CDR2 YYEEEE. V was cut by 7 bases and J by 8 bases, with 21 bases left in between. CDR3 length: 14 residues. This CDR3 is CASLGANQVGGYTF. In DNA, the CDR3 is TGTGCCAGCCTTGGGGCGAACCAAGTGGGCGGCTACACCTTC.

The chain is built from TRBV28 and TRBJ1-6; a weak D match, TRBD1 (6 bases). The CDR3 sequence is 15 residues long. Looked up from germline, CDR1 is MDHEN and CDR2 is SYDVKM. V lost 5 bases and J lost 8, with 16 bases in between. The CDR3 DNA reads as TGTGCCAGCAGTCCATACAGGGTAATGGATTCACCCCTCCACTTT. The encoded protein is CASSPYRVMDSPLHF.

The chain combines TRBV7-8 with TRBJ2-7, with a possible D match to TRBD1 (6 bases). CDR1 SGHVS and CDR2 FQNEAQ come from the germline V gene. This CDR3 comprises 13 residues. Trimming took 0 bases from V and 3 from J, leaving 6 bases between them. The CDR3 DNA is TGTGCCAGCAGCTTAGCAGGGGGCTACGAGCAGTACTTC. The encoded protein is CASSLAGGYEQYF. The entire variable domain, with the rest obtained from reference TRBV7-8 and TRBJ2-7, is as follows: GAGVSQSPRYKVAKRGQDVALRCDPISGHVSLFWYQQALGQGPEFLTYFQNEAQLDKSGLPSDRFFAERPEGSVSTLKIQRTQQEDSAVYLCASSLAGGYEQYFGPGTRLTVT.

The gene calls are TRBV2 and TRBJ1-5, with TRBD1 matching over 7 bases. This CDR3 spans 14 amino acids. V lost 4 bases to trimming and J lost 2 bases; unmatched junction nucleotides: 2. In germline, CDR1 is SNHLY, CDR2 FYNNEI. The CDR3 DNA sequence: TGTGCCAGCAGTGCCACAGGGGGCAATCAGCCCCAGCATTTT. Encoded protein: CASSATGGNQPQHF.